This T cell receptor beta chain comes out of a study of regulatory and conventional T cells in RAG deficiency (dated by TCRdb to about 2017). Regarding the research as a whole: High-throughput TCR beta sequencing was used to compare the diversity and composition of the Treg, conventional CD4+ and CD8+ T cell repertoires of RAG-deficient patients with those of healthy controls. The study at large found these results: In Omenn syndrome patients, sorted CD25-high CD127-low cells may represent peripherally activated cells rather than bona fide Treg cells. Shorter CDR3 lengths were found in all patient T-cell subsets, and >75% Treg-Tconv repertoire overlap at nucleotide and amino acid level was observed in Omenn syndrome patients. Some T-cell subset analyses were not done for some subjects. Unique TCR beta sequences from Treg cells were roughly 94-fold fewer in Omenn syndrome and CID/AS patients than controls, versus approximately 10-fold for other subsets. RAG-deficient patients showed markedly lower Shannon entropy and higher Simpson indices than control T-cell subpopulations.

Before genomic DNA was extracted, conventional CD4+ T cells were isolated from blood as CD25-low CD127-high cells. Repertoire analyses used under 10 healthy control donors as the comparison group. For this chain, trimming is 0 bases at the V end and 6 bases at the J end, and the number of junction bases without a gene match is 11. The CDR3 covers 17 residues, taking in both the cysteine and the phenylalanine. Solely the CDR3 DNA is kept, with 51 bases framed from the first base. Via the germline V gene, CDR1 is ENHRY and CDR2 SYGVKD. The receptor library was made with the immunoSEQ multiplex PCR assay. Genomic DNA from the sorted T-cell subsets was used to amplify and sequence rearranged TCR beta chain products. For the original study's pipeline: Shannon entropy and Simpson indices were used to measure how diverse the repertoire of productive TCR beta rearrangements was. Clonal expansion was assessed by the summed frequency of the 100 most abundant productive TCR beta clonotypes among total reads. A self-reactivity index based on amino acid usage at CDR3beta positions 6 and 7 was applied to the TRB repertoires. Repertoire analyses used two-way ANOVA; flow cytometric analyses used Student t or Mann-Whitney tests. TCRdb provides this immuneACCESS table in a form limited to in-frame rearrangements. Some clones are lacking; in checked studies, under half of them reflect an unresolved V gene, and why the rest are absent is not known. That table is the source of V, J and clone size, and D and trimming were worked out from the DNA. For this sample there are 30,000 to 40,000 clones; approximately 80% appear just once. The ten largest clones take up under 4.5% of the sample.

Concerning this clone itself: Its target antigen remains unknown. No much larger clonotype is one base removed from it; base qualities were not supplied.

These data were also filed under a second study, of regulatory T cells. The second study, in turn, reports: In the multiplex PCR, 52 forward TRBV primers and 13 reverse TRBJ primers were used, and assay-based and computational corrections were applied for amplification bias. Repertoires from patients had restricted unique TRB V-J pairs and skewed V and J gene usage, with the strongest effect in regulatory T cells. Between CD3G-deficient patients and healthy controls, the study compared T-cell receptor beta repertoires in sorted regulatory T cells, conventional CD4+ T cells and CD8+ T cells. Peripheral blood mononuclear cells were isolated by Ficoll density separation. Rearranged TRB loci were amplified from genomic DNA by multiplex PCR within the immunoSEQ assay. TRB amplicons were sequenced on an Illumina HiSeq platform. Custom algorithms error-filtered the raw sequences and aligned the raw sequences to reference gene sequences, after which the immunoSEQ online tools were used for analysis. Frequencies of productive and nonproductive TRB rearrangements were assessed among unique sequences as well as among total sequences. Groups were compared by t tests, Mann-Whitney tests or two-way ANOVA performed in Prism software.

This clonotype originated in a human donor in good health. Source material: CD4+ effector T cells sorted from blood. In this chain, TRBV10-3 is recombined with TRBJ1-5; the central 7 bases match TRBD1. This receptor carries the CDR3 CAISESVTGANGQPQHF. Read as DNA, the sequence is TGTGCCATCAGTGAGTCTGTCACAGGGGCAAACGGTCAGCCCCAGCATTTT.